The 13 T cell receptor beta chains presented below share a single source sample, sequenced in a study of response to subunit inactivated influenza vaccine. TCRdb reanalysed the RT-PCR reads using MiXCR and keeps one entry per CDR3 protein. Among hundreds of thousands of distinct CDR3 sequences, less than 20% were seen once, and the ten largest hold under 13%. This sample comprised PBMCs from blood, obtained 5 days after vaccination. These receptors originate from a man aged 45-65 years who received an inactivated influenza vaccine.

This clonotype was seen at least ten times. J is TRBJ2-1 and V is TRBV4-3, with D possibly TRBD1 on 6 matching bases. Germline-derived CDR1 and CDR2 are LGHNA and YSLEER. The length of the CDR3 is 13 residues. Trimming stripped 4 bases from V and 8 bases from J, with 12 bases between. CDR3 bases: TGCGCCAGCAGCCTAACACAGGGCTATGAGCAGTTCTTC. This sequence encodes CASSLTQGYEQFF.

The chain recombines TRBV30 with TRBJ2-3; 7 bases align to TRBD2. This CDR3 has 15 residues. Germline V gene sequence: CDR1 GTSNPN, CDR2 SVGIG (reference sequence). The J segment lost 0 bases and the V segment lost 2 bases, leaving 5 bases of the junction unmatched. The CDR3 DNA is TGTGCCTGGAGTAGGCCTAGCGGTAGCACAGATACGCAGTATTTT. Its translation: CAWSRPSGSTDTQYF. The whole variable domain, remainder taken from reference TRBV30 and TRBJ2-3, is SQTIHQWPATLVQPVGSPLSLECTVEGTSNPNLYWYRQAAGRGLQLLFYSVGIGQISSEVPQNLSASRPQDRQFILSSKKLLLSDSGFYLCAWSRPSGSTDTQYFGPGTRLTVL.

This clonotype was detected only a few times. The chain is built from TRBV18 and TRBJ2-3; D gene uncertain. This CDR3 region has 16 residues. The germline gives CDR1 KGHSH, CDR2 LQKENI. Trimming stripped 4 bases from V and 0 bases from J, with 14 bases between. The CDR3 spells CASSRTSVSSTDTQYF. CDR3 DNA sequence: TGTGCCAGCTCACGAACGAGCGTCAGTAGCACAGATACGCAGTATTTT.

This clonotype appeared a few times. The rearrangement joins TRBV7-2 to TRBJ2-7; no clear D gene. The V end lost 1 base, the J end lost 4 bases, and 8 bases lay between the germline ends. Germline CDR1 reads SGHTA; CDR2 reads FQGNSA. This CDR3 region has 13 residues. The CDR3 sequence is CASSLVARYEQYF. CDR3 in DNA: TGTGCCAGCAGCTTAGTAGCCCGTTACGAGCAGTACTTC. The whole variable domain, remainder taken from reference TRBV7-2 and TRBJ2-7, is GAGVSQSPSNKVTEKGKDVELRCDPISGHTALYWYRQSLGQGLEFLIYFQGNSAPDKSGLPSDRFSAERTGGSVSTLTIQRTQQEDSAVYLCASSLVARYEQYFGPGTRLTVT.

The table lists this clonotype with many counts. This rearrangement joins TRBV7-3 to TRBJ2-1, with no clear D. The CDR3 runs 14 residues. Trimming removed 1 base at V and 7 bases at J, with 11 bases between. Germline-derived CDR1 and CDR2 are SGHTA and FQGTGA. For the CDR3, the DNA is TGTGCCAGCAGCTTAAATCCTCGTGGGAATGAGCAGTTCTTC. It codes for CASSLNPRGNEQFF.

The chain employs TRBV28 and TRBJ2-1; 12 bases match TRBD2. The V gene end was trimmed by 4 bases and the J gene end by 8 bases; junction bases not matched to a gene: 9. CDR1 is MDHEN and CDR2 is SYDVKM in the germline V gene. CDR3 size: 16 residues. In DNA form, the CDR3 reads TGTGCCAGCAGTTCCGCGACTAGCGGGAGAAGGTATGAGCAGTTCTTC. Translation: CASSSATSGRRYEQFF.

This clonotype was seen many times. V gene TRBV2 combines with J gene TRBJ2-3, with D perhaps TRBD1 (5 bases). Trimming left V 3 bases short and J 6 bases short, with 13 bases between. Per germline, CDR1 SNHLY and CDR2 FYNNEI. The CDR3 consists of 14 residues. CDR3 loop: CASSEGQRWDTQYF. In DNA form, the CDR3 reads TGTGCCAGCAGTGAGGGGCAGAGGTGGGATACGCAGTATTTT. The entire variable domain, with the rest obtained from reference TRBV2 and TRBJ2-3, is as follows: EPEVTQTPSHQVTQMGQEVILRCVPISNHLYFYWYRQILGQKVEFLVSFYNNEISEKSEIFDDQFSVERPDGSNFTLKIRSTKLEDSAMYFCASSEGQRWDTQYFGPGTRLTVL.

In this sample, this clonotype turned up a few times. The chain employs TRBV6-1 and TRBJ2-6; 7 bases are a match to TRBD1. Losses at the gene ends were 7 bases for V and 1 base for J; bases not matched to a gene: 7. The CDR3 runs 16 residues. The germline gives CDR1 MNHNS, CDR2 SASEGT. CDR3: CASTPRQGSGANVLTF. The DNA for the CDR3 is TGTGCCAGCACCCCAAGACAGGGATCTGGGGCCAACGTCCTGACTTTC.

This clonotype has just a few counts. CDR3 sequence reads: CASSLNVGQPQHF. In nucleotides, the CDR3 is TGTGCCAGCAGTTTAAACGTAGGTCAGCCCCAGCATTTT. The chain employs TRBV6-6 and TRBJ1-5; D gene uncertain. Germline V gene data show CDR1 as MNHNY and CDR2 as SVGAGI (reference sequence). V was pared by 4 bases and J by 6 bases, with 10 bases between. The CDR3 consists of 13 residues.

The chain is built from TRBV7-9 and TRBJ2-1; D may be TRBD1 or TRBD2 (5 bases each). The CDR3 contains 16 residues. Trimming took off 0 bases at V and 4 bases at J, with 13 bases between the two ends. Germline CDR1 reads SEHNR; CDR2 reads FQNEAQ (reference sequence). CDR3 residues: CASSLAGPALYNEQFF. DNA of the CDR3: TGTGCCAGCAGCTTAGCGGGACCGGCACTATACAATGAGCAGTTCTTC. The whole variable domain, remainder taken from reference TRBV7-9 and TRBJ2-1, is DTGVSQNPRHKITKRGQNVTFRCDPISEHNRLYWYRQTLGQGPEFLTYFQNEAQLEKSRLLSDRFSAERPKGSFSTLEIQRTEQGDSAMYLCASSLAGPALYNEQFFGPGTRLTVL.

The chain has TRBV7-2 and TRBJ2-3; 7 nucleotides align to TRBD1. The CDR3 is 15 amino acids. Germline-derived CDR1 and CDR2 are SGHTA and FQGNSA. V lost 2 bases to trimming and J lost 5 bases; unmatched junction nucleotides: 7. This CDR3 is CASSLLGGGQDTQYF. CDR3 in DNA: TGTGCCAGCAGCTTATTAGGGGGCGGTCAAGATACGCAGTATTTT.

The DNA of the CDR3 is TGCAGTGCGTGGCGGGGGCGTTCCTACGAGCAGTACTTC. This encodes CSAWRGRSYEQYF. The chain carries TRBV20-1 and TRBJ2-7; D might be TRBD2 (7 bases). CDR3 length: 13 amino acids. V was trimmed by 6 bases and J by 1 base, leaving 13 bases between them. From germline, CDR1 is DFQATT and CDR2 SNEGSKA (reference sequence).

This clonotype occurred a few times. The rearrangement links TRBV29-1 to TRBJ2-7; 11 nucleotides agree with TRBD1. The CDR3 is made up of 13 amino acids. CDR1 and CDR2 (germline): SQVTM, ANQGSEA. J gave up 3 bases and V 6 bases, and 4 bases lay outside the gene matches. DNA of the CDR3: TGCAGCGTGCCGGGACAGGGGGTCTACGAGCAGTACTTC. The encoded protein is CSVPGQGVYEQYF.